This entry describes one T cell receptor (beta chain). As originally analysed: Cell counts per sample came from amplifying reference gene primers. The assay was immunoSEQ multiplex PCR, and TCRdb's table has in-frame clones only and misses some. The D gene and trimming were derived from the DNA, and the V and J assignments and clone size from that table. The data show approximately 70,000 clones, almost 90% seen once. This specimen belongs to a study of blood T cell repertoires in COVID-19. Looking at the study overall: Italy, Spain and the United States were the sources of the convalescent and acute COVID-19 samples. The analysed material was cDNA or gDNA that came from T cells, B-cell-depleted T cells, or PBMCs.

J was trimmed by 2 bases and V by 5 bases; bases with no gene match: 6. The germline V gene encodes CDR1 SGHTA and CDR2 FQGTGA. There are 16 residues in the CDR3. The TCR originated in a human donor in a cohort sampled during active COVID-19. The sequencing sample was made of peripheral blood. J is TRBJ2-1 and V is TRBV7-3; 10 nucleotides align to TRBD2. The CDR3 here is CASSPRTSGAYNEQFF. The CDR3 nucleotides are TGTGCCAGCAGCCCTCGGACTAGCGGAGCCTACAATGAGCAGTTCTTC.